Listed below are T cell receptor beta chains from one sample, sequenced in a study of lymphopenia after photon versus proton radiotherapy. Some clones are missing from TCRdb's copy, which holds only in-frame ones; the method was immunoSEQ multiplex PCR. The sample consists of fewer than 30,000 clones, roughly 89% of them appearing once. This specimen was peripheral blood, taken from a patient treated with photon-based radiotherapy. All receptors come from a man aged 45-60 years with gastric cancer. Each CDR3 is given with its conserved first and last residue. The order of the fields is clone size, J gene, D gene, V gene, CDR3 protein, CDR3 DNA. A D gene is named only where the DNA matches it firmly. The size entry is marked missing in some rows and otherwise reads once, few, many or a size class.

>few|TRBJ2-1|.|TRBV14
CASSQVHPNEQFF
TGTGCCAGCAGCCAAGTCCACCCCAATGAGCAGTTCTTC
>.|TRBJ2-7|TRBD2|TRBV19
CASSILAGGPGEQYF
TGTGCCAGTAGTATTCTAGCGGGGGGGCCGGGCGAGCAGTACTTC
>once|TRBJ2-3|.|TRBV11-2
CASSSNRVMDF
TGTGCCAGCAGCTCGAACCGGGTTATGGATTTT
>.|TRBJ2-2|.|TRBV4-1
CASSRVGTNTGELFF
TGCGCCAGCAGCCGGGTGGGGACGAACACCGGGGAGCTGTTTTTT
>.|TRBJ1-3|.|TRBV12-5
CASGLVRTVLGGNTIYF
TGTGCTAGTGGTTTGGTAAGAACAGTGCTCGGGGGAAACACCATATATTTT
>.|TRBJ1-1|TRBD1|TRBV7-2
CASSTPPGQIMNTEAFF
TGTGCCAGCAGCACACCCCCGGGACAGATAATGAACACTGAAGCTTTCTTT
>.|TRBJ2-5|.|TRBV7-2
CASSSRPTSETQYF
TGTGCCAGCAGCTCTCGACCCACCTCAGAGACCCAGTACTTC
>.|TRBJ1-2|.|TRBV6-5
CASRRDNYGYTF
TGTGCCAGCAGAAGGGACAACTATGGCTACACCTTC
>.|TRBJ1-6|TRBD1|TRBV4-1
CASSQDGSRGNNSPLHF
TGCGCCAGCAGCCAAGATGGGTCCAGGGGGAATAATTCACCCCTCCACTTT
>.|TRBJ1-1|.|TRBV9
CASSVAGSGTEAFF
TGTGCCAGCAGCGTGGCAGGGTCGGGTACTGAAGCTTTCTTT
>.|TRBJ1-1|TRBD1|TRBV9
CASSRQGGNTEAFF
TGTGCCAGCAGCAGGCAGGGGGGGAACACTGAAGCTTTCTTT
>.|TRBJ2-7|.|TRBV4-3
CASSQDLGSNEQYF
TGCGCCAGCAGCCAAGATCTGGGTTCGAACGAGCAGTACTTC
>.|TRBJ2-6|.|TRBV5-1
CASSGPGRPLEGANVLTF
TGCGCCAGCAGCGGACCAGGGAGGCCCCTCGAAGGGGCCAACGTCCTGACTTTC
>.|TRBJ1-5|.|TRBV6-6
CASSPLSQPQHF
TGTGCCAGCAGTCCCCTGAGTCAGCCCCAGCATTTT
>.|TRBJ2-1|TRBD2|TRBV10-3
CALSGGAEQFF
TGTGCCCTTAGCGGGGGCGCTGAGCAGTTCTTC
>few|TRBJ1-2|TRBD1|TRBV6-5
CASSYIRTGGGYGYTF
TGTGCCAGCAGTTACATTCGGACAGGGGGGGGCTATGGCTACACCTTC
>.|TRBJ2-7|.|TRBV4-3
CASSQGVSYEQYF
TGCGCCAGCAGCCAAGGGGTCTCCTACGAGCAGTACTTC
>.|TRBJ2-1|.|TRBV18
CASSPPGQGYNEQFF
TGTGCCAGCTCACCACCCGGGCAGGGTTATAATGAGCAGTTCTTC
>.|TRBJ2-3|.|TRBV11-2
CASSLDQGVGTDTQYF
TGTGCCAGCAGCTTAGACCAGGGAGTGGGCACAGATACGCAGTATTTT
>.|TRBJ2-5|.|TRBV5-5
CASSLGGVETQYF
TGTGCCAGCAGCTTGGGAGGGGTAGAGACCCAGTACTTC
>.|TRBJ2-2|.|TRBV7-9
CASSLVEGELFF
TGTGCCAGCAGCTTAGTCGAGGGTGAGCTGTTTTTT
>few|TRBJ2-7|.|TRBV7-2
CASSLTSYEQYF
TGTGCCAGCAGCTTAACAAGCTACGAGCAGTACTTC
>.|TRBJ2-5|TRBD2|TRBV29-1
CSVLIGTSGGAVSKTQYF
TGCAGCGTTCTTATTGGGACTAGCGGGGGGGCCGTTTCAAAGACCCAGTACTTC